Below are 4 T cell receptor beta chains sequenced from a single sample in a study of T-cell memory formation after mild COVID-19 (dated by TCRdb to the early 2020s). Receptor libraries were prepared by 5' RACE. Sequencing relied on an Illumina NovaSeq 6000. The raw public data were reprocessed by TCRdb itself: fastp quality trimming at Q25, MiXCR clonotype calling, in-frame beta chains only. All rows with the same CDR3 protein become a single entry with the most common DNA and genes. This sample holds a few hundred thousand distinct CDR3 sequences; roughly 15% were observed only once. Roughly a fifth of the sample comes from the top ten. Input material: PBMCs or a T cell subset sorted from them (not recorded which). The source is a man between 18 and 29 years old who had mild COVID-19 (a few samples of this study predate the infection). The sample titles of this study are shuffled in the database, so cell type and time point are left out; the donor was told from shared clones.

This clonotype has at least ten counts. The chain employs TRBV4-1 and TRBJ2-2, with D maybe TRBD2 (5 bases). Germline CDR1 is MGHRA and CDR2 is YSYEKL. The ends were cut back, 3 bases at V and 5 bases at J, with 10 bases in the middle. This CDR3 has 14 residues. The CDR3 DNA is TGCGCCAGCAGCCACCCCGGGGTAACCGGGGAGCTGTTTTTT. It codes for CASSHPGVTGELFF.

This clonotype was seen a handful of times. V usage is TRBV4-3 and J usage is TRBJ2-1, with no clear D. The CDR3 runs 13 residues. Germline CDR1 and CDR2: LGHNA and YSLEER. Trimming stripped 0 bases from V and 8 bases from J, with 8 bases between. The chain's CDR3 is CASSQEFWHEQFF. CDR3 nucleotide sequence: TGCGCCAGCAGCCAAGAATTTTGGCATGAGCAGTTCTTC.

This clonotype came up a few times. The chain combines TRBV18 with TRBJ1-1; D call uncertain. The CDR3 length is 14 residues. V lost 1 base to trimming and J lost 1 base, with 7 bases between them. Germline lookup yields CDR1 KGHSH and CDR2 LQKENI. The DNA for the CDR3 is TGTGCCAGCTCACCACTGGGCTCGAACACTGAAGCTTTCTTT. Its translation: CASSPLGSNTEAFF.

The chain has TRBV19 and TRBJ2-1; maybe TRBD1 (5 bases). Germline V gene sequence: CDR1 LNHDA, CDR2 SQIVND (reference sequence). Trimming took 5 bases from V and 8 from J, leaving 10 bases between them. CDR3 length: 12 amino acids. The CDR3 region is CASSPRADEQFF. In DNA, the CDR3 is TGTGCCAGTAGTCCCAGGGCCGATGAGCAGTTCTTC.